This T cell receptor beta chain was observed in a study of cytomegalovirus exposure and HLA in healthy donors (dated by TCRdb to about 2017). With respect to the entire study: An earlier analysis of 587 of the donors reported under 300 Gb of sequence data and about 120 million unique TCR beta sequences obtained from approximately 180 million T cells. About 300 gigabases of sequencing data and tens of millions of unique TCR sequences were included in an early release covering roughly 600 HLA-typed donors. Among the roughly 390 genotyped donors, 75% to 90% belonged to the genetic ancestry cluster associated with self-reported Caucasian donors. The study aimed to test whether cataloging public T cell receptors could reveal signatures of past pathogen exposure. The T cell repertoires of about 700 subjects were profiled by immunosequencing and related to cytomegalovirus serostatus. A separate validation cohort of approximately 120 different subjects was used in addition to the approximately 640-subject first cohort. To predict cytomegalovirus infection status, the study brought together high-throughput TCR immunosequencing, statistical association of individual TCRs with disease status, and machine learning. In a later analysis, previously published TCR beta repertoires from fewer than 750 donors were re-analyzed and high-resolution HLA genotyping was added so that TCR occurrence patterns could be studied. In the later analysis, no new phenotypic data were used to find candidate immune exposures; instead, reliance was placed on TCR beta sequences and their occurrence across donors. In an earlier analysis of over 550 of the donors, high-throughput TCR beta sequencing was used to judge whether each TCR beta V gene segment behaved as functional or pseudogenic. Donor age, sex, ethnicity and CMV serostatus were compiled together with the repertoire data. Genome-wide SNP genotypes for about 60% of the roughly 700 donors were used in a later genetic analysis, which treated that subset as a discovery cohort. All discovery cohort repertoires had been generated using a single sequencing platform. Class I and class II HLA loci were covered by the typing at four-digit resolution. The number of donors typed differed by locus, with roughly 620-640 for A, B, C, DRB1 and DQB1, approximately 500 for DQA1, over 600 for DPA1, and around 450 for DPB1. Roughly five DR-DQ haplotypes were handled as single units for association and clustering because linkage in the cohort was strong. Across 300 to 500 genotyped donors of the cohort, an average of approximately 220,000 unique TCR beta nucleotide sequences per donor were sequenced, and around 19% of those sequences were non-productive.

Results the study describes overall, beyond this receptor: A later genetic analysis associated a missense DCLRE1C variant with V-gene and J-gene trimming of TCR beta chains, and an independent cohort replicated the association. The earlier analysis of 587 of the donors excluded fewer than 20 rarely observed V segments, including chromosome 9 orphons, because counts were too low. The only immune exposure information available for the cohort was CMV serostatus. Because the 87-base-pair reads could not distinguish some IMGT-functional V segments, including TRBV6-2 and TRBV6-3, those segments were excluded. Most TCR sequences were observed very rarely across donors, whereas some public TCRs were present in many individuals. Because some donors lacked HLA typing at each locus, the association tests relied only on the typed subset. Specific HLA alleles were associated with about 17,000 TCR beta sequences at a false discovery rate of 0.05 in a later analysis. A cluster of highly shared sequence variants was judged likely to be a technical artifact of the sequencing pipeline. Broadly in line with IMGT annotations, most TCR beta V segments showed up in productive rearrangements about 87% or about 30% of the time in an earlier analysis of roughly 590 of the donors. A few of the identified cytomegalovirus-associated TCR beta chains were confirmed in vitro to be specific for cytomegalovirus antigens. Correlated functional status among segregating V segments might reflect linkage disequilibrium, but an unknown experimental factor could not be ruled out. According to a later analysis, parvovirus B19, influenza, CMV and Epstein-Barr virus appeared linked to several top co-occurrence clusters. When HLA alleles, especially DR and DQ, strongly co-occurred, TCR associations were difficult to assign to individual alleles. Compared with equally common non-associated chains, HLA-associated TCR beta chains in a later analysis were more clonally expanded and had lower generation probabilities. Compared with the 666-donor mean, donors in an Asian-associated ancestry cluster had fewer N-insertions in productive TCRs, according to a later genetic analysis. A further reported finding was that TCR beta sequences accurately predicted the HLA-A and HLA-B alleles for most subjects in the first cohort. Roughly uniform sequencing depth across donors was assumed in presence/absence analyses, although this assumption may not hold. The classifier was reported to diagnose cytomegalovirus status with high specificity and sensitivity in both the original and validation cohorts. Most CMV-associated TCR beta chains appeared to be HLA-restricted in a later analysis, and the HLA associations seemed to be driven largely by CMV exposure. It was suggested by the authors that the approach could potentially be generalized to other disease states and immunological phenotypes. A total of 150 or so TCR beta chains were listed by the study as associated with cytomegalovirus. The cohort was sequenced for TCR beta chains only, and without alpha or paired-chain data the features that could be detected were limited. In a later analysis, TCR association rates were found to vary across HLA loci, with the most associated TCRs seen for DRB1 alleles and the fewest for HLA-C alleles.

Libraries came from the immunoSEQ multiplex PCR assay. For the multiplex PCR, a mixture combining 60 forward primers for TCR Vbeta segments and 13 reverse primers for TCR Jbeta segments was used. A multiplex PCR assay on genomic DNA amplified the CDR3 region of rearranged TCR beta genes. The amplified TCR beta libraries were sequenced on the Illumina HiSeq System as 87-base-pair reads. Per the source publication's procedure: In a later analysis, some 80 million unique TCR beta chains were counted across the roughly 610 repertoires, and roughly 10 million of these chains were shared by at least two donors. A nearest-neighbor algorithm error-corrected the raw reads and collapsed the reads into unique sequences, merging closely related sequences to remove PCR and sequencing errors. Alignment of CDR3 sequences to IMGT reference sequences was used to assign V, D and J gene segments. For a sequence to be retained, a match of at least six nucleotides to both a V gene segment and a J gene segment was required. Rearrangements were called productive when the CDR3 lacked stop codons and stayed in frame with V and J; all others were non-productive. Following IMGT convention, CDR3 was defined as the stretch from the second conserved V-encoded cysteine up to the conserved J-encoded phenylalanine. The earlier analysis of 500 to 650 of the donors excluded any sequence lacking an unambiguous match to a single V gene segment. In an earlier analysis of some 590 of the donors, a V segment was called functional when productive rearrangements were above 56.7%, and segregating when the standard deviation between donors exceeded 5%. A statistical classification framework was built to diagnose cytomegalovirus status from the catalog of TCR beta chain sequences. V and J gene assignment, in a later analysis, came from comparing TCR nucleotide sequences with IMGT/GENE-DB human TR gene sequences. The TCRdist pipeline was used in a later analysis to assign CDR3 sequences and most-parsimonious VDJ recombination scenarios. In a later analysis, each TCR beta chain was defined by its CDR3 amino acid sequence together with its V-gene family, and reads without a unique V-gene family were excluded. A later analysis removed roughly 590 highly shared, low-generation-probability nucleotide sequences to deal with suspected cross-contamination and a sequencing artifact. For each public chain, a later analysis derived a clonal expansion index from normalized ranks of inferred template counts within each repertoire. Generation probabilities in a later analysis came from a VDJ recombination model fitted to out-of-frame rearrangements, and those results were checked against IGoR. A later analysis scored TCR-TCR, TCR-HLA and TCR-CMV co-occurrence with hypergeometric tests, applying a repertoire-size bias correction to TCR pairs. To estimate false discovery rates, a later analysis permuted the HLA or CMV assignments 20 times. In a later analysis, co-occurring TCRs were grouped using DBSCAN, and TCRdist sequence similarity was added for clustering within HLA-allele-positive subsets. Co-occurrence clustering excluded repertoires with fewer than 30,000 or more than 120,000 public chains, plus five with anomalous nucleotide sharing. The clones in this table, taken by TCRdb from immuneACCESS, are in-frame only. Not every clone is retained; where verified, under half of the shortfall comes from an unresolved V gene, and the cause of the rest is unknown. The DNA was the basis for D and trimming; V, J and clone size are from that table. This sample lists about 140,000 clones; 78% were detected once. The top ten clones comprise 2.5% to 3% of the sample.

The cohort comprised some 700 healthy bone marrow donors. At the time of sampling, every cohort member was nominally healthy, though immune exposures that went unrecorded were likely present. The donor tested CMV seronegative and was one of the 352 seronegative cohort members. Each donor provided a peripheral blood sample, and peripheral blood mononuclear cells were used for TCR beta sequencing. Genomic DNA extraction from the blood cell samples was performed with the Qiagen DNeasy Blood Extraction Kit. Germline trimming amounts to 4 bases on V and 6 bases on J, with 7 as the count of junction bases outside the gene matches. The germline V gene provides CDR1 SGHRS and CDR2 YFSETQ. The CDR3 measures 15 amino acids from cysteine to phenylalanine. Kept here is only the CDR3 DNA, which spans 45 bases and is read in frame from base 1. Turning to this clone: It lacks a known antigen. Per-nucleotide qualities are absent, and no much larger clonotype sits a single base away.

This receptor was identified in a female donor in good health and CMV-seronegative. The V gene is TRBV5-1 and the J gene is TRBJ2-1; TRBD2 lines up with 10 middle nucleotides. The sample comprised PBMCs. CDR3 reads: CASSISGGPINEQFF. The base sequence is TGCGCCAGCAGCATTAGCGGGGGGCCTATCAATGAGCAGTTCTTC.